This T cell receptor beta chain originates from a study of neurological immune-mediated disorders. Study conclusions and caveats: No CDR3 amino acid sequences were shared by expanded clones across subjects, suggesting private repertoires in all groups. The repertoires of 18 of 34 multiple sclerosis patients fell into one related-CDR3 cluster (a possible signature) under phylogenetic grouping.

As for the cDNA, it was generated by 5'RACE with 10-nucleotide random UMIs. TCRdb independently ran MiXCR on the 5' RACE reads; one entry per CDR3 protein. The sample includes under 75,000 distinct CDR3 sequences, about 5% of them seen just once. At least ten counts were recorded for this clonotype. Its antigen is still unknown. V lost 7 bases to trimming and J lost 9 bases; unmatched junction nucleotides: 12. The V gene's germline CDR1 is WSHSY and CDR2 SAAADI. The CDR3 length is 14 residues. The sequenced sample was PBMCs. V is TRBV10-2 and J is TRBJ2-3, with 8 bases that match TRBD2. The clonotype was recovered from a human donor with multiple sclerosis. The donor label of this sample is uncertain. This CDR3 reads CASKVGRGGYTQYF. The CDR3 nucleotides read TGCGCCAGCAAGGTTGGACGGGGGGGCTACACGCAGTATTTT.